The next 8 T cell receptor beta chains were all read from a single sample in a study of Ad26.COV2.S vaccination and SARS-CoV-2 variants. The assay was immunoSEQ multiplex PCR, and TCRdb's table has in-frame clones only and misses some. The data show tens of thousands of clones, approximately 81% seen once. The starting material was peripheral blood, obtained after recovery from COVID-19. All receptors come from a human donor who had recovered from COVID-19.

The chain joins TRBV5-1 to TRBJ2-5; D is possibly TRBD1 (5 bases). The length of the CDR3 is 13 residues. V was shortened by 5 bases and J by 4 bases, with 12 bases between the two germline ends. The germline CDR1 and CDR2 sequences are SGHRS and YFSETQ. This chain's CDR3 is CASSRQPTETQYF. CDR3 in DNA: TGCGCCAGCAGTAGACAGCCGACAGAGACCCAGTACTTC.

The chain combines TRBV11-2 with TRBJ2-7, with TRBD1 identical over 8 bases. The CDR3 totals 13 residues. Per germline, CDR1 SGHAT and CDR2 FQNNGV. V was clipped by 5 bases and J by 6 bases; unmatched bases: 6. CDR3 sequence reads: CASSQDRDLEQYF. The CDR3 DNA sequence: TGTGCCAGCAGCCAGGACAGGGACCTCGAGCAGTACTTC. The full variable domain, with the rest looked up from reference TRBV11-2 and TRBJ2-7, is EAGVAQSPRYKIIEKRQSVAFWCNPISGHATLYWYQQILGQGPKLLIQFQNNGVVDDSQLPKDRFSAERLKGVDSTLKIQPAKLEDSAVYLCASSQDRDLEQYFGPGTRLTVT.

The chain combines TRBV5-1 with TRBJ1-2; D call uncertain. Germline loops: CDR1 SGHRS, CDR2 YFSETQ. This CDR3 region has 12 residues. Trimming took off 1 base at V and 4 bases at J, with 5 bases between the two ends. The CDR3 DNA sequence: TGCGCCAGCAGCTTGACAGCCTATGGCTACACCTTC. Translating it yields CASSLTAYGYTF.

The chain couples TRBV5-5 to TRBJ1-4, with TRBD1 matching 8 bases. V lost 5 bases and J lost 1; bases outside the gene matches: 7. The CDR3 runs to 16 residues. The germline gives CDR1 SGHKS, CDR2 YYEKEE (reference sequence). The CDR3: CASSTGTGGTNEKLFF. DNA of the CDR3: TGTGCCAGCAGTACAGGGACAGGCGGAACTAATGAAAAACTGTTTTTT.

The V gene is TRBV24-1, the J gene TRBJ2-6; D uncertain. The V end was cut by 5 bases, the J end by 0 bases, with 7 bases between. Germline CDR1 reads KGHDR; CDR2 reads SFDVKD. The CDR3 sequence is 15 residues long. CDR3 coding DNA: TGTGCCACCAGTGCCCTGATCTCTGGGGCCAACGTCCTGACTTTC. Its translation is CATSALISGANVLTF.

The chain is built from TRBV24-1 and TRBJ1-4; 10 bases map to TRBD1. The J segment lost 5 bases and the V segment lost 3 bases, leaving 5 bases of the junction unmatched. The CDR3 contains 16 residues. Germline CDR1 reads KGHDR; CDR2 reads SFDVKD. The CDR3 reads CATSDETGGGNEKLFF. DNA for the CDR3: TGTGCCACCAGTGATGAGACAGGGGGCGGGAATGAAAAACTGTTTTTT.

Comment on this clone: Because the CDR3's place on the DNA is in doubt, the DNA is left out and the CDR3 is given as listed by TCRdb. The chain combines TRBV21-1 with TRBJ2-5; TRBD1 is taken as the D call from the table, unchecked against the DNA. TRBV21-1 is a known pseudogene. The CDR3 is 18 amino acids in total, end residues counted. This chain's CDR3 is CASSPEGLWGQGSETQYF.

This clone has just a few counts. The rearrangement links TRBV5-4 to TRBJ2-2, with a weak D call TRBD1 (5 bases). This CDR3 is 16 amino acids long. Trimming removed 4 bases from V and 1 base from J, with 14 bases in between. Germline-derived CDR1 and CDR2 are SGHNT and YYREEE (reference sequence). Written as DNA, the CDR3 is TGTGCCAGCAGCGTGTCCAGGGTCATGAACACCGGGGAGCTGTTTTTT. Its protein product is CASSVSRVMNTGELFF.